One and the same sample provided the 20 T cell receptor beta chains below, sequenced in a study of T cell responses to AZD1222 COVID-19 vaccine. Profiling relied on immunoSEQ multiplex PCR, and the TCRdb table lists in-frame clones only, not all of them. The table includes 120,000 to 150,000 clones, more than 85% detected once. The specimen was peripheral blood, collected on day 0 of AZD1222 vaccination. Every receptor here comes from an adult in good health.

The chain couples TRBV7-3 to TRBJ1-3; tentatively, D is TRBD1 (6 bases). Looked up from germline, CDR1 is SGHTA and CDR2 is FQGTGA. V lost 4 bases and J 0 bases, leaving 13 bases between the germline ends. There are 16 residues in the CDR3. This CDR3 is CASSSGDIRSGNTIYF. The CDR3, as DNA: TGTGCCAGCAGCTCTGGGGACATCCGCTCTGGAAACACCATATATTTT.

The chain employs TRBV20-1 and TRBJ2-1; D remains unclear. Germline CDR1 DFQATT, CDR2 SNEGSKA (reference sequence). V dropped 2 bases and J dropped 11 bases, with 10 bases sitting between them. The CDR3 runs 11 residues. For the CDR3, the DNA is TGCAGTGCTAGATCTGGGTCACAGCAGTTCTTC. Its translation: CSARSGSQQFF.

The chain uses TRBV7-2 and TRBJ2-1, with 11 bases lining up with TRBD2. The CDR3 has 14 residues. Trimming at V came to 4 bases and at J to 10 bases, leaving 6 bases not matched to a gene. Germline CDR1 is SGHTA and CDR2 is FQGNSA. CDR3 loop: CASSSTTSGGEQFF. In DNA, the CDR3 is TGTGCCAGCAGCTCGACCACTAGCGGGGGCGAGCAGTTCTTC.

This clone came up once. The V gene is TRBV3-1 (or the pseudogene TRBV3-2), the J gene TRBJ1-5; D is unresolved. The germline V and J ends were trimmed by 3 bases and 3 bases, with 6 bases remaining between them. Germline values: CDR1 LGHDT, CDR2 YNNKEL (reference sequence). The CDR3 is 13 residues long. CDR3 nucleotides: TGTGCCAGCAGCCAGGGTGTCAATCAGCCCCAGCATTTT. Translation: CASSQGVNQPQHF.

The CDR3, as DNA: TGTGCCAGCAGTGAAGCACAGTTAAAGCAGTTCTTC. It encodes CASSEAQLKQFF. The chain carries TRBV2 and TRBJ2-1; no reliable D call. V was clipped by 0 bases and J by 11 bases, with 8 bases between them. This CDR3 has 12 amino acids. Germline V CDR1 and CDR2: SNHLY, FYNNEI.

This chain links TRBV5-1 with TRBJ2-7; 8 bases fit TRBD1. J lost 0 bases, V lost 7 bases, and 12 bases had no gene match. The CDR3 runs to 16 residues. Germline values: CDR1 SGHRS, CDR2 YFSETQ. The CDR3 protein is CASGMEGTGVSYEQYF. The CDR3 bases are TGCGCCAGCGGCATGGAGGGGACAGGCGTCTCCTACGAGCAGTACTTC.

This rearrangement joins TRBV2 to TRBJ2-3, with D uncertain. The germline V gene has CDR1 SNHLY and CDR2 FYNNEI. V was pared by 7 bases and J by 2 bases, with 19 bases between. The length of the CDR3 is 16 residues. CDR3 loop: CASKNVGRSYTDTQYF. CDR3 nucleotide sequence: TGTGCCAGCAAGAATGTAGGTCGATCATACACAGATACGCAGTATTTT. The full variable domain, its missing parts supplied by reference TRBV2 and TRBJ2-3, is EPEVTQTPSHQVTQMGQEVILRCVPISNHLYFYWYRQILGQKVEFLVSFYNNEISEKSEIFDDQFSVERPDGSNFTLKIRSTKLEDSAMYFCASKNVGRSYTDTQYFGPGTRLTVL.

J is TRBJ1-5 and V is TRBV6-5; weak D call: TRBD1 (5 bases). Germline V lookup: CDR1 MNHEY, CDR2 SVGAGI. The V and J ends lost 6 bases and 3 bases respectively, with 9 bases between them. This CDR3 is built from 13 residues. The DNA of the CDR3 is TGTGCCAGCAGGGACAAACACAATCAGCCCCAGCATTTT. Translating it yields CASRDKHNQPQHF.

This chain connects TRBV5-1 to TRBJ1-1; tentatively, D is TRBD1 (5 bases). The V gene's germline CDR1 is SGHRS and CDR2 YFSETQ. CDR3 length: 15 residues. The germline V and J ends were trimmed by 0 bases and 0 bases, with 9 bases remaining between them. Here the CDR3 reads CASSLAGGMNTEAFF. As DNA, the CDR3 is TGCGCCAGCAGCTTGGCCGGGGGGATGAACACTGAAGCTTTCTTT.

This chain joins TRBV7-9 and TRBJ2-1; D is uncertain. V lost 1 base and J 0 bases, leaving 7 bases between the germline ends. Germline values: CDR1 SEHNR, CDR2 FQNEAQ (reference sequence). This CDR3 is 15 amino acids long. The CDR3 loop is CASSLDFSSYNEQFF. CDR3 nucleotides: TGTGCCAGCAGCTTAGATTTTAGCTCCTACAATGAGCAGTTCTTC.

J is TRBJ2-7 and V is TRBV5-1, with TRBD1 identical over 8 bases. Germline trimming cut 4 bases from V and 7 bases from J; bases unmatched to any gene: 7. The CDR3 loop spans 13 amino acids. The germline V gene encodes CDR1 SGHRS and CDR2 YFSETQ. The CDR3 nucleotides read TGCGCCAGCAGCCCCCAGGGGGCGGGGGAGCAGTACTTC. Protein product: CASSPQGAGEQYF. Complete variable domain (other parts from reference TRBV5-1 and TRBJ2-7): KAGVTQTPRYLIKTRGQQVTLSCSPISGHRSVSWYQQTPGQGLQFLFEYFSETQRNKGNFPGRFSGRQFSNSRSEMNVSTLELGDSALYLCASSPQGAGEQYFGPGTRLTVT.

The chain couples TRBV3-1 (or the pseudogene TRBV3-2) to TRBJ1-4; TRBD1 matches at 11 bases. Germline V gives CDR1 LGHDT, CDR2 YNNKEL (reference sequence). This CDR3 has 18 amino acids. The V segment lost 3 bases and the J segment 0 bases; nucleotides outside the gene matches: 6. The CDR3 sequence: CASSQTGDRGTTNEKLFF. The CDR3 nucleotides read TGTGCCAGCAGCCAGACAGGGGACAGGGGGACAACTAATGAAAAACTGTTTTTT.

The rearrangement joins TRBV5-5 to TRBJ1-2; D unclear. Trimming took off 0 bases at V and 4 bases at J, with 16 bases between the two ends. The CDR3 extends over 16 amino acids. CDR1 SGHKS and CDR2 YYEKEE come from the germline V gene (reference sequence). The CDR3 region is CASSLVIASPGYGYTF. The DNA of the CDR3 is TGTGCCAGCAGCTTGGTCATTGCCTCCCCGGGCTATGGCTACACCTTC.

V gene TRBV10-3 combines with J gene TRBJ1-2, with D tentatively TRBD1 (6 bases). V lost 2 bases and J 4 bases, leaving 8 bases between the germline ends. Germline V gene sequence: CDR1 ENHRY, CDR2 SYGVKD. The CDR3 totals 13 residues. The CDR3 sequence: CAISERGIYGYTF. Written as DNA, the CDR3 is TGTGCCATCAGTGAGAGGGGGATCTATGGCTACACCTTC.

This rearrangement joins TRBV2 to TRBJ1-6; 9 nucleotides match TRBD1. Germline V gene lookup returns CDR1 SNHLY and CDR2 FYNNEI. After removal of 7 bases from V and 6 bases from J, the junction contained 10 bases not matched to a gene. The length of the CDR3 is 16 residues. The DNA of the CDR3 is TGTGCCAGCATCGTACAGGGGGCAGGTATTAATTCACCCCTCCACTTT. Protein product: CASIVQGAGINSPLHF.

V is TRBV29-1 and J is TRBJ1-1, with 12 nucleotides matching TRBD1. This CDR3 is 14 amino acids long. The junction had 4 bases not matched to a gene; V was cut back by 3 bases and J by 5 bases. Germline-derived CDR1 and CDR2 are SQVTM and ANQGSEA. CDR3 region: CSVDRDRGLTEAFF. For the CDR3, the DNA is TGCAGCGTTGACCGGGACAGGGGGCTAACTGAAGCTTTCTTT.

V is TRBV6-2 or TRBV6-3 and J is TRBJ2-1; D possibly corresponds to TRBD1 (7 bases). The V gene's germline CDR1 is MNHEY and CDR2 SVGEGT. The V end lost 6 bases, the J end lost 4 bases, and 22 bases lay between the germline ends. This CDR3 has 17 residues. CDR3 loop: CASSLSGQLAMYNEQFF. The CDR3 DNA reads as TGTGCCAGCAGCCTATCGGGACAGCTAGCGATGTACAATGAGCAGTTCTTC.

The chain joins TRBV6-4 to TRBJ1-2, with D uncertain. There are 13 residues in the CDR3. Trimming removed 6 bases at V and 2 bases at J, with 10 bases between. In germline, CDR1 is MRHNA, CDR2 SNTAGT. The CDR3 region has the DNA TGTGCCAGCAGCCTAGACGGAAACTATGGCTACACCTTC. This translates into CASSLDGNYGYTF.

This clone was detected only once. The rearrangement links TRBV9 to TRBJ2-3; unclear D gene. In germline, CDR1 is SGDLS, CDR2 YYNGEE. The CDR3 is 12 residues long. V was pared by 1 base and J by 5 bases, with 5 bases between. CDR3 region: CASSVYGDTQYF. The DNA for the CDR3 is TGTGCCAGCAGCGTATATGGAGATACGCAGTATTTT. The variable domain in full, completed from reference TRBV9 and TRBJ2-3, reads DSGVTQTPKHLITATGQRVTLRCSPRSGDLSVYWYQQSLDQGLQFLIQYYNGEERAKGNILERFSAQQFPDLHSELNLSSLELGDSALYFCASSVYGDTQYFGPGTRLTVL.

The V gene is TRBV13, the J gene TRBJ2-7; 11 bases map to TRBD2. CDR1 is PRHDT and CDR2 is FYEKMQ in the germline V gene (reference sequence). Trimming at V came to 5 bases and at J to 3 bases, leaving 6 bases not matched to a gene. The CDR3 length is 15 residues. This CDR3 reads CASSPLGLADYEQYF. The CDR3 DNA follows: TGTGCCAGCAGCCCTTTGGGACTAGCGGACTACGAGCAGTACTTC.